These 19 T cell receptor beta chains were sequenced from one sample in a study of blood T cells in healthy people across ages. Primers used in a second PCR of about 7 to 12 cycles were a sample-barcoded 5' primer and a J-beta primer mix. TCRdb called the 5' RACE reads again in MiXCR, with one record for every CDR3 protein. The repertoire consists of about 970,000 distinct CDR3 sequences, with roughly 51% occurring once and the leading ten covering about a fifth. The sequencing input was blood. The receptors stem from a woman aged 55-70 years in good health.

The rearrangement links TRBV6-5 to TRBJ2-7; unclear D gene. The V end lost 8 bases, the J end lost 0 bases, and 14 bases lay between the germline ends. The CDR3 runs to 14 residues. The germline V gene has CDR1 MNHEY and CDR2 SVGAGI. The CDR3 spells CASGRAVGSYEQYF. CDR3 DNA sequence: TGTGCCAGCGGTAGAGCTGTGGGCTCCTACGAGCAGTACTTC.

The V call is TRBV21-1, the J call TRBJ2-5; TRBD1, as called in the table, went unchecked against the DNA. TRBV21-1 is flagged as a pseudogene. The CDR3 consists of 18 residues. CDR3 DNA sequence: TGTGCCAGCAGCGAAGTAACAGGACCGGGACAGGGGATCAATGAGCAGTACTTC. Translation: CASSEVTGPGQGINEQYF.

Here the CDR3 DNA reads TGTGCCACCAGCAGAGATAAGTCCATCCCTTCCTACGAGCAGTACTTC. Translating it yields CATSRDKSIPSYEQYF. The V and J genes are TRBV15 and TRBJ2-7; D is ambiguous. Looked up from germline, CDR1 is LNHNV and CDR2 is YYDKDF (reference sequence). The CDR3 covers 16 residues. V gave up 0 bases and J gave up 1 base, with 13 bases separating them.

The chain has TRBV28 and TRBJ2-3, with TRBD2 identical over 9 bases. The ends lost 4 bases at V and 3 bases at J; junction bases unmatched: 8. The CDR3 is 16 amino acids. Germline loops: CDR1 MDHEN, CDR2 SYDVKM. The DNA for the CDR3 is TGTGCCAGCAGTTCGGGGGCTAGCGGGATTACAGATACGCAGTATTTT. Protein product: CASSSGASGITDTQYF. The full variable domain, completed using reference TRBV28 and TRBJ2-3, is DVKVTQSSRYLVKRTGEKVFLECVQDMDHENMFWYRQDPGLGLRLIYFSYDVKMKEKGDIPEGYSVSREKKERFSLILESASTNQTSMYLCASSSGASGITDTQYFGPGTRLTVL.

The V and J genes are TRBV7-9 and TRBJ2-6, with 9 bases that match TRBD1. CDR1 is SEHNR and CDR2 is FQNEAQ in the germline V gene (reference sequence). V was pared by 4 bases and J by 3 bases, with 7 bases of the junction left unmatched. The CDR3 contains 17 residues. The CDR3 loop reads CASSSGTGTYGANVLTF. The CDR3 DNA follows: TGTGCCAGCAGCTCAGGGACAGGGACTTATGGGGCCAACGTCCTGACTTTC.

The sample holds a few counts of this clonotype. The rearrangement uses TRBV4-3 and TRBJ2-3; perhaps D is TRBD1 or TRBD2 (5 bases each). With 0 bases removed from V and 6 bases from J, the gap between germline ends came to 10 bases. Germline CDR1 LGHNA, CDR2 YSLEER. CDR3 size: 14 residues. DNA of the CDR3: TGCGCCAGCAGCCAAGACTCAGGGACGGATACGCAGTATTTT. This encodes CASSQDSGTDTQYF.

This sequence joins TRBV6-6 and TRBJ2-7, with a possible D match to TRBD2 (5 bases). V was shortened by 0 bases and J by 5 bases, with 14 bases between the two germline ends. The germline CDR1 and CDR2 sequences are MNHNY and SVGAGI (reference sequence). The CDR3 totals 15 residues. The CDR3 sequence is CASSYSNRDIDEQYF. CDR3 nucleotide sequence: TGTGCCAGCAGTTACTCGAATCGGGATATTGACGAGCAGTACTTC.

The chain combines TRBV4-1 with TRBJ2-1; 12 positions match TRBD2. V lost 0 bases and J lost 8; bases outside the gene matches: 8. Germline V gene sequence: CDR1 MGHRA, CDR2 YSYEKL. This CDR3 spans 17 amino acids. Here the CDR3 DNA reads TGCGCCAGCAGCCAAGAAAGTTCTAGCGGGAGGGCCTATGAGCAGTTCTTC. This encodes CASSQESSSGRAYEQFF.

This clonotype showed up just a few times. The chain links TRBV2 to TRBJ1-5; 8 positions agree with TRBD1. This CDR3 comprises 17 residues. V trimming: 4 bases; J trimming: 7 bases; junction bases outside the gene matches: 15. Germline CDR1 is SNHLY and CDR2 is FYNNEI. In nucleotides, the CDR3 is TGTGCCAGCAGTGTTGGGCGACACGGACAGGGAGGACAGCCCCAGCATTTT. Translated: CASSVGRHGQGGQPQHF.

This clonotype was counted a single time. The chain links TRBV7-2 to TRBJ2-2; 7 bases line up with TRBD1. The CDR3 is made up of 15 amino acids. With V trimmed by 3 bases and J by 7 bases, 8 bases remained unmatched. The germline gives CDR1 SGHTA, CDR2 FQGNSA. This chain's CDR3 is CASSLTGLGGGELFF. Here the CDR3 DNA reads TGTGCCAGCAGCTTGACAGGGTTAGGGGGCGGGGAGCTGTTTTTT.

This clonotype was observed a few times. The chain recombines TRBV14 with TRBJ2-4, with D perhaps matching TRBD1 (5 bases). With the DNA end fitting TRBJ2-7 better, the J assignment may be wrong. Germline V gives CDR1 SGHDN, CDR2 FVKESK. CDR3 length: 14 residues. CDR3 residues: CASSQGGRYYEQYF. The CDR3 DNA reads TGTGCCAGCAGCCAAGGGGGCCGGTACTACGAGCAGTACTTC.

This chain connects TRBV4-1 to TRBJ2-7; D perhaps matches TRBD1 (5 bases). The CDR3 is made up of 17 amino acids. V lost 3 bases to trimming and J lost 0 bases, with 18 bases between them. The V gene's germline CDR1 is MGHRA and CDR2 YSYEKL. The CDR3 DNA reads TGCGCCAGCAGCCACGTGCCCAGGGAAACTAACTCCTACGAGCAGTACTTC. Translation gives CASSHVPRETNSYEQYF.

The chain carries TRBV28 and TRBJ1-1; no clear D gene. The CDR3 length is 13 residues. Trimming left V 6 bases short and J 1 base short, with 9 bases between. Germline CDR1 and CDR2: MDHEN and SYDVKM. CDR3 residues: CASSPPRNTEAFF. CDR3 nucleotides: TGTGCCAGCAGCCCTCCCCGGAACACTGAAGCTTTCTTT. Using reference TRBV28 and TRBJ1-1 for the parts outside the CDR3, the full variable domain is DVKVTQSSRYLVKRTGEKVFLECVQDMDHENMFWYRQDPGLGLRLIYFSYDVKMKEKGDIPEGYSVSREKKERFSLILESASTNQTSMYLCASSPPRNTEAFFGQGTRLTVV.

As regards this clonotype: Relative to the germline gene, one junction end is altered; a read error may explain this. This chain uses TRBV28 with TRBJ2-6, with 8 bases lining up with TRBD1. CDR1 is MDHEN, CDR2 SYDVKM, per germline. The CDR3 consists of 18 residues. The CDR3 DNA follows: TGTGCCAGCAGTACCGGACAGGGCTCGGTCACTGGGGTCAACGTCCTGTCTTTC. This sequence encodes CASSTGQGSVTGVNVLSF.

As to this clonotype: A much larger clone differs from this one at a single base, so this may be a read error. The chain joins TRBV12-3 or TRBV12-4 to TRBJ2-7, with TRBD1 identical over 7 bases. The CDR3 is 15 residues long. The CDR3 is CASTSGTASSHEQYF. The DNA for the CDR3 is TGTGCCAGCACCTCCGGGACAGCAAGCTCCCACGAGCAGTACTTC.

The V gene is TRBV7-3, the J gene TRBJ2-7, with 7 bases aligning to TRBD2. V gave up 5 bases and J gave up 5 bases; unmatched junction bases: 9. The CDR3 extends over 14 amino acids. Germline CDR1 SGHTA, CDR2 FQGTGA. As DNA, the CDR3 is TGTGCCAGCAGCCTAGTAGGCAGCGGGGACGAGCAGTACTTC. As protein: CASSLVGSGDEQYF.

The CDR3 DNA follows: TGTGCCAGCAGAGGGTCTAGCGGGAGAGGGAATGAGCAGTTCTTC. Its translation: CASRGSSGRGNEQFF. The chain carries TRBV25-1 and TRBJ2-1; 10 bases map to TRBD2. The CDR3 is 15 residues long. V was pared by 6 bases and J by 7 bases, with 9 bases of the junction left unmatched. Germline CDR1 reads MGHDK; CDR2 reads SYGVNS.

The chain combines TRBV20-1 with TRBJ2-5; D may be TRBD2 (7 bases). CDR1 is DFQATT and CDR2 is SNEGSKA in the germline V gene (reference sequence). The V end lost 2 bases, the J end lost 5 bases, and 15 bases lay between the germline ends. The CDR3 loop spans 14 amino acids. DNA for the CDR3: TGCAGTGCTAGAAAAGCGGAGGGGGGGGAGACCCAGTACTTC. Translating it yields CSARKAEGGETQYF.

Regarding this clonotype: One end of the junction varies from germline; a read error may be responsible. The V gene is TRBV6-1, the J gene TRBJ2-5; D might be TRBD1 (6 bases). The length of the CDR3 is 14 residues. CDR1 and CDR2 (germline): MNHNS, SASEGT. This CDR3 is CASSEATGWETQYF. The CDR3 DNA is TGTGCCAGTAGTGAAGCGACAGGATGGGAGACCCAGTACTTC.